This TCR beta chain was identified during a study of T cell repertoires in cytomegalovirus infection. The wider study: Well-studied HLA-B-restricted CMV epitopes were used in the study alongside recently identified HLA-C-restricted ones. General study results and limits: The study identified carriers of CMV plus the relevant HLA from cumulative public TCR beta family frequency. The study found HLA-C-restricted CMV-specific TCR beta clonotypes dominating the ex vivo response.

TCRdb re-called the reads through MiXCR, storing one row per CDR3 protein. The sample records hundreds of thousands of distinct CDR3 sequences, roughly 34% being singletons. The table lists this clonotype with a few counts. No antigen is known for it. V lost 3 bases to trimming and J lost 4 bases, with 15 bases between them. Germline lookup yields CDR1 MNHEY and CDR2 SMNVEV (reference sequence). The CDR3 contains 15 residues. The sample in question was cultured PBMCs, obtained from culture after CMV antigen stimulation. This chain joins TRBV27 and TRBJ2-5; tentatively, D is TRBD1 (5 bases). The origin of this receptor is a human donor in good health (CMV status not recorded). Some clones in this sample may be carry-over from other donors' samples. CDR3 amino acids: CASSFKGRLRETQYF. CDR3 DNA: TGTGCCAGCAGTTTTAAGGGGCGCTTAAGAGAGACCCAGTACTTC.